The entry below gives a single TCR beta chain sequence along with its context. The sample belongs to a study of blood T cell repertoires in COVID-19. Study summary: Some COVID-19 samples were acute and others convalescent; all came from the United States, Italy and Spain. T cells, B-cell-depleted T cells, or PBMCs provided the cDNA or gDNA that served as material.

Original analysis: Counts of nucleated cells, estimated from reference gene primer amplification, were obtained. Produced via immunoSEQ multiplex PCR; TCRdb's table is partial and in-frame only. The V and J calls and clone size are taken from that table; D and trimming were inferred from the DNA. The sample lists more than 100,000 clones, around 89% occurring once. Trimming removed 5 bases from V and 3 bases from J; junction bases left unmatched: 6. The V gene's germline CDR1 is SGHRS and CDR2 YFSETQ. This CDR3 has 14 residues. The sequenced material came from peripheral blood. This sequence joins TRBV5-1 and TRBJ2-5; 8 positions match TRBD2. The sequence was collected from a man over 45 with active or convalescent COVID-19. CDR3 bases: TGCGCCAGCAGTAACGGGGGGGGCGAAGAGACCCAGTACTTC. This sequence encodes CASSNGGGEETQYF.